Given below is one T cell receptor beta chain in context. Its specificity is not known. V gave up 2 bases and J gave up 6 bases, with 18 bases separating them. Germline V CDR1 and CDR2: LGHDT, YNNKEL (reference sequence). The CDR3 runs to 16 residues. The sample originates from a study of identical twins. Template switching, a step in the protocol, added a universal primer site, and cDNA carried unique molecular identifiers. A single record per CDR3 protein comes from TCRdb applying MiXCR to the 5' RACE reads. Found here are around 1.7 million distinct CDR3 sequences, roughly a third of them singletons; the top ten hold over 0.25%. Points from the study as a whole: The conclusions drew on cross-sectional statistical analysis instead of tracking the same donors. Memory repertoires showed no such pattern, whereas abundant cord blood beta clonotypes carried fewer insertions.

The sample consisted of cord blood. The receptor was isolated from a newborn girl in good health. The rearrangement links TRBV3-1 to TRBJ2-3; D possibly corresponds to TRBD2 (6 bases). The CDR3 reads CASSQPGGVAADTQYF. CDR3 sequence (DNA): TGTGCCAGCAGCCAACCCGGGGGAGTAGCAGCCGATACGCAGTATTTT.